This entry features one TCR beta chain sequence. What it recognizes is unknown. The data belong to a study of T cell responses to AZD1222 COVID-19 vaccine. TCRdb's copy holds only in-frame clones and misses some; the assay was immunoSEQ multiplex PCR. The sample yields around 120,000 clones, around 94% seen once. Whole-study results and caveats: Spike-wide coverage was observed for vaccine-associated CD4 TCRs, with dominant responses at 160-218 and 743-854. Two doses of AZD1222 preceded a rise in Spike-specific TCR breadth and depth. None of the repertoires were sampled until the peak T cell response had passed.

The clonotype originates from an adult in good health. The specimen was peripheral blood, collected on day 0 of AZD1222 vaccination.

The CDR3 loop is CASRYGTLHDGYTF. In DNA, the CDR3 is TGTGCCAGCAGGTACGGGACGTTACACGATGGCTACACCTTC. The chain is built from TRBV6-2 or TRBV6-3 and TRBJ1-2; TRBD1 might be the D (5 bases). The V and J ends lost 6 bases and 6 bases respectively, with 17 bases between them. CDR3 length equals 14 residues. The germline gives CDR1 MNHEY, CDR2 SVGEGT.